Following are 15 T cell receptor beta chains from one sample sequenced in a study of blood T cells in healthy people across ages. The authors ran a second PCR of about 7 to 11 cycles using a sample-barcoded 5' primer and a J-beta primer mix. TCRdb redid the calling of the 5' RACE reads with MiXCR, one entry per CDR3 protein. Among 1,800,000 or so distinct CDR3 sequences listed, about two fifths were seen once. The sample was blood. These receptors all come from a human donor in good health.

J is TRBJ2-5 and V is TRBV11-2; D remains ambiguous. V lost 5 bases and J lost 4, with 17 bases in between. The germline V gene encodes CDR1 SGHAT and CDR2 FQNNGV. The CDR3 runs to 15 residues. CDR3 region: CASSQPIAPLETQYF. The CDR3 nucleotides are TGTGCCAGCAGCCAACCGATTGCCCCTTTAGAGACCCAGTACTTC.

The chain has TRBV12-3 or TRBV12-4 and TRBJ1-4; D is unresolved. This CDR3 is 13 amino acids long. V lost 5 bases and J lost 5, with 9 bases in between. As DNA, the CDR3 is TGTGCCAGCAGTGTTTATAGAAATGAAAAACTGTTTTTT. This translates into CASSVYRNEKLFF.

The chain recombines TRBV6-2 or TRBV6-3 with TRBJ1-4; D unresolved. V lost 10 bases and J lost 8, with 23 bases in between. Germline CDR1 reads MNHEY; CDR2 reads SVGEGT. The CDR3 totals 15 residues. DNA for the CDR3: TGTGCCACCTTCTCGTCGGGAGGAGTGGCGGAAAAACTGTTTTTT. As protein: CATFSSGGVAEKLFF.

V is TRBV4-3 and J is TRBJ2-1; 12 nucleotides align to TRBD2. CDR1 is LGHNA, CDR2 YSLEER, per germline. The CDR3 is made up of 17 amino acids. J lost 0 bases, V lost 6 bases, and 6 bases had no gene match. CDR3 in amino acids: CASSLSSGGGSYNEQFF. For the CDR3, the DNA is TGCGCCAGCAGTCTATCTAGCGGGGGGGGCTCCTACAATGAGCAGTTCTTC.

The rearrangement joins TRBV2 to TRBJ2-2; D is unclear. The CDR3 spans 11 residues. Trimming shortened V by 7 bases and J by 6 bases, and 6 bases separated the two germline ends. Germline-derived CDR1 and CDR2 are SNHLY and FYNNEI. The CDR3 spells CASTGAGELFF. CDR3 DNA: TGTGCCAGCACTGGCGCCGGGGAGCTGTTTTTT.

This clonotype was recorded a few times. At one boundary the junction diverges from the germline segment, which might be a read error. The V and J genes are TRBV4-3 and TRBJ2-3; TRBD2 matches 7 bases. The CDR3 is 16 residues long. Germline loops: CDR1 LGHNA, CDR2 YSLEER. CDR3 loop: CASSLVGASGTDTQYF. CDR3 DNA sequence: TGCGCCAGCAGCCTGGTCGGAGCTAGCGGCACAGATACGCAATATTTT.

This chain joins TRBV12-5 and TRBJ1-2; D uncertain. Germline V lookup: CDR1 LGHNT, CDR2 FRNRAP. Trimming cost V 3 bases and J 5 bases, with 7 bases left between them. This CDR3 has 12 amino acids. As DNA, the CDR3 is TGTGCTAGTGGTTTTCAGAGTTATGGCTACACCTTC. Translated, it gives CASGFQSYGYTF.

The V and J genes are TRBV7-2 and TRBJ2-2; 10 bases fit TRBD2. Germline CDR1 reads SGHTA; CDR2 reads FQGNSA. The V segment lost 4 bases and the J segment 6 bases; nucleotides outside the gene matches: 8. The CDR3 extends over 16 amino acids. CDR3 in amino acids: CASSSRTAGGPGELFF. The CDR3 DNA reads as TGTGCCAGCAGCTCCCGAACAGCGGGGGGGCCCGGGGAGCTGTTTTTT.

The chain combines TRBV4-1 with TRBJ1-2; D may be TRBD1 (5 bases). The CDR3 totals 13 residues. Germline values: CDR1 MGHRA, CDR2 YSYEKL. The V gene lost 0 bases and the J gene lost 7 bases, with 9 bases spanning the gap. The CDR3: CASSQEGVFGYTF. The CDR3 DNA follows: TGCGCCAGCAGCCAAGAAGGGGTTTTTGGCTACACCTTC.

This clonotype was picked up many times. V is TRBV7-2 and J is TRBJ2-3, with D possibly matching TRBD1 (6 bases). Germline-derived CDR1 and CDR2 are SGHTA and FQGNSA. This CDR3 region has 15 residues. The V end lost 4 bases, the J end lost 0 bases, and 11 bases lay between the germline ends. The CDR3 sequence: CASSYGTPSTDTQYF. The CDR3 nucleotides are TGTGCCAGCAGCTACGGGACACCGAGCACAGATACGCAGTATTTT.

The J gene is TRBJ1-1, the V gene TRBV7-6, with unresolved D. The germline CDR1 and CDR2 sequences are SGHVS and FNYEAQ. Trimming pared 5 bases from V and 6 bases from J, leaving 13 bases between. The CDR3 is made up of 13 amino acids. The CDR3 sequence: CASSPSGRPEAFF. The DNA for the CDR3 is TGTGCCAGCAGCCCGAGCGGGAGGCCTGAAGCTTTCTTT.

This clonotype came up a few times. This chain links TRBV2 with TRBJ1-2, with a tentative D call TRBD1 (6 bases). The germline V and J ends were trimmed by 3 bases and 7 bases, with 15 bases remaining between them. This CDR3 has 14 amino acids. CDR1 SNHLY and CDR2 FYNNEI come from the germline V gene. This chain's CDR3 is CASSEGAKVGGYTF. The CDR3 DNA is TGTGCCAGCAGTGAGGGGGCGAAGGTCGGTGGCTACACCTTC.

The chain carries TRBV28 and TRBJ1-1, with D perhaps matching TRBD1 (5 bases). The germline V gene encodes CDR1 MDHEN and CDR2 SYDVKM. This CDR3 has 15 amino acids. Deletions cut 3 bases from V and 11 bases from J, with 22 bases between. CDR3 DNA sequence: TGTGCCAGCAGTTTGGTGGGCTGGGGCCGGGCCTCGGCTTTCTTT. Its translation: CASSLVGWGRASAFF.

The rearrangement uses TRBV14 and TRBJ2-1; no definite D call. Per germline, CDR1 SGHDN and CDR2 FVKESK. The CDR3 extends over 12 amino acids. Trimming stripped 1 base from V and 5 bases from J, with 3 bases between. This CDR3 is CASSQGHNEQFF. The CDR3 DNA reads TGTGCCAGCAGCCAAGGTCACAATGAGCAGTTCTTC.

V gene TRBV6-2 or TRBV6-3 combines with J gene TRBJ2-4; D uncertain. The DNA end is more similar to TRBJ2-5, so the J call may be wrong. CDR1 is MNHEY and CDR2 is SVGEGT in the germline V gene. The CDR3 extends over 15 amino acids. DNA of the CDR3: TGTGCCAGCAGCCCCGTCCTGGGGAAACAAGAGACCCAGTACTTC. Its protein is CASSPVLGKQETQYF.